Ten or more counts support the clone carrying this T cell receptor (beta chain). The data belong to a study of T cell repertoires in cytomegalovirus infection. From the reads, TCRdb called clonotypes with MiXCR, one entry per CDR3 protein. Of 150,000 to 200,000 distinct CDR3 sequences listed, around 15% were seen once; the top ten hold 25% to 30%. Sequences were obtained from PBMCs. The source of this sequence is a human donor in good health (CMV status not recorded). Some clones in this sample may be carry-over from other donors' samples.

The CDR3 nucleotides read TGTGCCAGCAGCGTGAGGGGGCGGGAGTTGGCTGATACGCAGTATTTT. Translation: CASSVRGRELADTQYF. The chain links TRBV7-2 to TRBJ2-3; D is tentatively TRBD1 or TRBD2 (7 bases each). This CDR3 is built from 16 residues. Germline V CDR1 and CDR2: SGHTA, FQGNSA. Trimming pared 5 bases from V and 6 bases from J, leaving 21 bases between.